Given below is one T cell receptor beta chain in context. The target antigen is unknown. A second about 6 to 11 cycle PCR used barcoded and J-beta primers. Each CDR3 protein is one row after TCRdb ran MiXCR on the 5' RACE reads. The table records 900,000 to 950,000 distinct CDR3 sequences, 25% to 30% of them present only once. The CDR3 runs 14 residues. The germline CDR1 and CDR2 sequences are MDHEN and SYDVKM. These data belong to a study of blood T cells in healthy people across ages. General observations from the study: Naive and antigen-experienced cells were not separated, limiting conclusive comparison.

Another study also made use of these data, one on T cells of mothers and their children. That paper adds: Overlap measured in related mother-child pairs was slightly, non-significantly higher than in unrelated pairs.

Sequenced material: blood. The rearrangement links TRBV28 to TRBJ2-7; tentatively, D is TRBD2 (6 bases). Gene TRBJ2-5 matches the end of the DNA better, so the J call may be wrong. The source of this sequence is a woman between 40 and 50 years old in good health. This CDR3 reads CASSRSAGFETQYF. The CDR3 coding sequence is TGTGCCAGCAGTCGGTCAGCGGGTTTCGAGACCCAGTACTTC.